This T cell receptor beta chain is from a study of T cells in Graves' hyperthyroidism and ophthalmopathy. Overall study context: Sampling of peripheral blood happened at initial diagnosis, prior to any treatment. Study findings and constraints: Appearing also in blood were most of the thyroid clonotypes expanded above 0.001. The model anticipated ophthalmopathy a median about six months pre-onset.

This clonotype appeared many times. Its antigen is not identified. TCR beta CDR3 regions were amplified from RNA transcripts. First-round RT-PCR targeting the TCR CDR3 was performed with the HTBI primer set. TCRdb re-called the multiplex PCR reads through MiXCR, storing one row per CDR3 protein. The sample lists about 840,000 distinct CDR3 sequences, about 38% occurring once. Each patient was aged 18 to 65 and had newly diagnosed hyperthyroidism of under 2 months' duration. The CDR3 is 13 amino acids. Germline V gene lookup returns CDR1 DFQATT and CDR2 SNEGSKA (reference sequence). Trimming cost V 7 bases and J 2 bases, with 14 bases left between them.

This sequence joins TRBV20-1 and TRBJ2-5; D is possibly TRBD2 (6 bases). This receptor was identified in a man younger than 35 with Graves' hyperthyroidism. The sequenced sample consisted of blood. The CDR3 region has the DNA TGCAGTGAAGAGTTACGGGGGCAAGAGACCCAGTACTTC. Encoded protein: CSEELRGQETQYF.